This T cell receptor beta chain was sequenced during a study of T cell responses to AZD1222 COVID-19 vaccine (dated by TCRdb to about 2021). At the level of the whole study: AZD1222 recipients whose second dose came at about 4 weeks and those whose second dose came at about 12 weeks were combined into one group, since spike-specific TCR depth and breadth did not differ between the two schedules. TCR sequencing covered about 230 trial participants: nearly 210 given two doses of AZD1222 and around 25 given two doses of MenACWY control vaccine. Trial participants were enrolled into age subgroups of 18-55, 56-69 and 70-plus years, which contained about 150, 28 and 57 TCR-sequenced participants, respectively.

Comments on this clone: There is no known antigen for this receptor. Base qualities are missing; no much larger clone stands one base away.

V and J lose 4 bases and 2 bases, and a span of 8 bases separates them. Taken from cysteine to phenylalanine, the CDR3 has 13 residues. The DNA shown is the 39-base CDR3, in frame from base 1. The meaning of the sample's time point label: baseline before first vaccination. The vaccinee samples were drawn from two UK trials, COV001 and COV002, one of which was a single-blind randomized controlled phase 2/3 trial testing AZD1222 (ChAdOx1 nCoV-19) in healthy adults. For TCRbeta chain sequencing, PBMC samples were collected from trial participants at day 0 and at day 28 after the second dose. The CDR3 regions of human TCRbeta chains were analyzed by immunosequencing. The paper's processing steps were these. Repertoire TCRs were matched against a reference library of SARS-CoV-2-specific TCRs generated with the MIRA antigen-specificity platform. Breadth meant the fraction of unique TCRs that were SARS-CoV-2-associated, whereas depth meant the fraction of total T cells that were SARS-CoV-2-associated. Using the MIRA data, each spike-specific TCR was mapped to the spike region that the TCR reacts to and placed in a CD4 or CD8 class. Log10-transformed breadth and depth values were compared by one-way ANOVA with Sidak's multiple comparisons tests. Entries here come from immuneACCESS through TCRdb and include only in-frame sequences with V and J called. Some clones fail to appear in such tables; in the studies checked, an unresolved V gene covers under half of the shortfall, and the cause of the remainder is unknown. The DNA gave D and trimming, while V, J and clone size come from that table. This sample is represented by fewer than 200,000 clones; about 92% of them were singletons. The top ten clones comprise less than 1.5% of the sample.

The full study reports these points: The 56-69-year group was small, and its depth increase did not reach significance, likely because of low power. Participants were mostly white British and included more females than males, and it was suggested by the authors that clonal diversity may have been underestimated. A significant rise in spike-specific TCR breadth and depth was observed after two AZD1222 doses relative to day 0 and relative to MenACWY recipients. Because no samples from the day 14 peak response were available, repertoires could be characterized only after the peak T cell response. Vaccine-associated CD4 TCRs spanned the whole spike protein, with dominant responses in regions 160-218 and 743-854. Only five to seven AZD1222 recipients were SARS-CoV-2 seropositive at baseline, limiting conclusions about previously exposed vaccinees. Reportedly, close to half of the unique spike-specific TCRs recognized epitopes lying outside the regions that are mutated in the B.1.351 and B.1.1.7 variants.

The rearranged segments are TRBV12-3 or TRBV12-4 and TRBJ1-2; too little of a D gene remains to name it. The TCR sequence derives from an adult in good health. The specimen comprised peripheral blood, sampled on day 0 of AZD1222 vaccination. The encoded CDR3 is CASSWAANYGYTF. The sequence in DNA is TGTGCCAGCAGTTGGGCAGCAAACTATGGCTACACCTTC.